The TCR beta chain under discussion was sequenced for a study of Graves' ophthalmopathy and Graves' hyperthyroidism. In this cohort, patients with other autoimmune diseases, uncontrolled infections, pregnancy or lactation were excluded. RNA transcripts were the source from which TCR beta CDR3 regions were amplified. HTBI primers primed a first-round RT-PCR, and a second-round multiplex PCR followed. Each CDR3 protein gets one entry after TCRdb re-called the multiplex PCR reads with MiXCR. The sample shows over a million distinct CDR3 sequences, roughly 35% of them seen only once. Study-wide findings and caveats: Appearing in blood as well were most expanded thyroid clonotypes above 0.001 frequency. With roughly 65% sensitivity and approximately 73% specificity, the model predicted ophthalmopathy progression. Sensitivity reached 87.88% and specificity 81.08% for a 13-signature model separating ophthalmopathy from stable hyperthyroidism.

Details on this clonotype: Its antigen is still unknown.

The source material was peripheral blood or thyroid tissue (not recorded which). This TCR was sampled from an adult man with Graves' hyperthyroidism.

The CDR3 DNA follows: TGCAGCGTTGAGGGGGCAGCCTTACTTTTGAACACTGAAGCTTTCTTT. Translation: CSVEGAALLLNTEAFF. The rearrangement links TRBV29-1 to TRBJ1-1, with D perhaps TRBD1 (6 bases). The CDR3 totals 16 residues. The V gene lost 3 bases and the J gene lost 0 bases, with 17 bases spanning the gap. The germline CDR1 and CDR2 sequences are SQVTM and ANQGSEA.